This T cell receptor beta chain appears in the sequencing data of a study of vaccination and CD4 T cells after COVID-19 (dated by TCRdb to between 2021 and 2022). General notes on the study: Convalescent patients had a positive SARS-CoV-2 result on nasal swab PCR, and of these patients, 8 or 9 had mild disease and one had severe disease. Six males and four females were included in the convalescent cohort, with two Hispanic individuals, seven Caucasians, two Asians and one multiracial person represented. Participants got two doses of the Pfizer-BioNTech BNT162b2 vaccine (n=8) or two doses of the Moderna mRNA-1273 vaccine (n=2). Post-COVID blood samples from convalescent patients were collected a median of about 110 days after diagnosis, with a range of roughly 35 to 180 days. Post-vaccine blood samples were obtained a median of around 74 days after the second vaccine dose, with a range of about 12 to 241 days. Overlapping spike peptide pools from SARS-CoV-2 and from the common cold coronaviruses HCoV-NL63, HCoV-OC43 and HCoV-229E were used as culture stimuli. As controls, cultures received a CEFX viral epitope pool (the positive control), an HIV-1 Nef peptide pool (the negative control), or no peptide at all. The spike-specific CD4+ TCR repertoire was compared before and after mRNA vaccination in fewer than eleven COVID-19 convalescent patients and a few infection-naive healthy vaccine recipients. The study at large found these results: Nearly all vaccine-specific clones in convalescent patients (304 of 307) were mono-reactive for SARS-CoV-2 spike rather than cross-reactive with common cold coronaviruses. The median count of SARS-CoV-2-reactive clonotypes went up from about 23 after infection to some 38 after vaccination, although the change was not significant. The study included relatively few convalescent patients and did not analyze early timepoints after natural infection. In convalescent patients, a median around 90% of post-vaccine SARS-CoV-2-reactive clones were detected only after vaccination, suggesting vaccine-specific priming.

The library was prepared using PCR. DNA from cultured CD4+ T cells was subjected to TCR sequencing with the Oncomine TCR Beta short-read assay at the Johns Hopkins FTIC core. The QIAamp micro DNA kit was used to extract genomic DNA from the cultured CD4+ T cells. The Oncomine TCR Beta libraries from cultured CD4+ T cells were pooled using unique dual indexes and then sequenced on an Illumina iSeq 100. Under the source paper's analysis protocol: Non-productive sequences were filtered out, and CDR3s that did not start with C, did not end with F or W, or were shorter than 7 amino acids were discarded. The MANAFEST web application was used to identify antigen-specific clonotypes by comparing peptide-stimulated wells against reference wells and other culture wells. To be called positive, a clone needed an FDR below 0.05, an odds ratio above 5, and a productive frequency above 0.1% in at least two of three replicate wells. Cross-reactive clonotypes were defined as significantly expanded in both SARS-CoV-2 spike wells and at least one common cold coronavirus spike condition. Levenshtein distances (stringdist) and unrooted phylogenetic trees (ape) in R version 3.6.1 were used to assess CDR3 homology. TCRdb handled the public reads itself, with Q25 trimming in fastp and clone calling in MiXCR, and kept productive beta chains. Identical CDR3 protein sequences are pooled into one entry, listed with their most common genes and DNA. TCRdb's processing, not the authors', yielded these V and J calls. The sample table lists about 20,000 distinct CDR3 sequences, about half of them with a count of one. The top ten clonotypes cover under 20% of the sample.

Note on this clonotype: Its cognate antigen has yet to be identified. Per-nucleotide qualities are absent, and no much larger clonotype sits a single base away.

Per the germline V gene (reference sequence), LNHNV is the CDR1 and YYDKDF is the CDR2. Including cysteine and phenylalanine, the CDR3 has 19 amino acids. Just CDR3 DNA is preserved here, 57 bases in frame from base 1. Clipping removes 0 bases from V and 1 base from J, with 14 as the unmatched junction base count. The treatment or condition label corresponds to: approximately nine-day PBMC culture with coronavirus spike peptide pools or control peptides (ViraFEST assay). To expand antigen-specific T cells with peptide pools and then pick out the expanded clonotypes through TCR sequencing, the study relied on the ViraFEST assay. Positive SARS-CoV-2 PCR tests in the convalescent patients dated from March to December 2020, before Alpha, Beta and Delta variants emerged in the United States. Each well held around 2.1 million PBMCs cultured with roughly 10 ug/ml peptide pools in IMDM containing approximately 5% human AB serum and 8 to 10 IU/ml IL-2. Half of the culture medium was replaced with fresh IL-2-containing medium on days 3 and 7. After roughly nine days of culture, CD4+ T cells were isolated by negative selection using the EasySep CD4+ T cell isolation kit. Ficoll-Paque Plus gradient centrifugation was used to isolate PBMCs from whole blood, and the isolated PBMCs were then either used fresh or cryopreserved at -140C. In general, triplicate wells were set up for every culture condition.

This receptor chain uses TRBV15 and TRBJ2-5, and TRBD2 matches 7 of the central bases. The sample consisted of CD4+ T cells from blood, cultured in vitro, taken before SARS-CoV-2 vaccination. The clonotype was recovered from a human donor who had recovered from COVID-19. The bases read TGTGCCACCAGCAGAGATCTTGGGTCTAGCGGTGGCCTCCAAGAGACCCAGTACTTC. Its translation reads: CATSRDLGSSGGLQETQYF.